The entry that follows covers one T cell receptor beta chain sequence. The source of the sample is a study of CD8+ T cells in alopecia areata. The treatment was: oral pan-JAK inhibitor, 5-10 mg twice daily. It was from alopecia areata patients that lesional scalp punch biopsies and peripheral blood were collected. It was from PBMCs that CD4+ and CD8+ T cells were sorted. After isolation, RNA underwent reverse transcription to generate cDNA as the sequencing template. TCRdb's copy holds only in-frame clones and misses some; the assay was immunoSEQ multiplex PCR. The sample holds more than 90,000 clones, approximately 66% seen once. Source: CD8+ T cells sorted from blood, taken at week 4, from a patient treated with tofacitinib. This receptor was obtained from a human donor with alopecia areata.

The CDR3: CSVVDGTHMDTQYF. DNA of the CDR3: TGCAGCGTTGTGGACGGTACTCACATGGATACGCAGTATTTT. The V gene is TRBV29-1, the J gene TRBJ2-3; D is unclear. Trimming shortened V by 4 bases and J by 6 bases, and 17 bases separated the two germline ends. The germline V gene has CDR1 SQVTM and CDR2 ANQGSEA. The CDR3 has 14 amino acids.